Here is one T cell receptor (beta chain) with its context. Antigen: not known. Patients with uncontrolled infections, other autoimmune diseases, pregnancy or lactation were excluded. Fresh peripheral blood, around 10 ml of it, supplied the PBMCs. Amplification of TCR beta CDR3 regions was performed using RNA transcripts as template. A set of HTBI primers served as the primers for a first-round RT-PCR of the TCR CDR3. TCRdb itself ran the multiplex PCR reads through MiXCR, one entry per CDR3 protein. The profile shows 500,000 or so distinct CDR3 sequences, roughly 16% of them singletons. This record belongs to a study of T cells in Graves' hyperthyroidism and ophthalmopathy. Study-level findings and limits: Most thyroid clonotypes expanded above 0.001 were also detected in blood. From stable hyperthyroidism, ophthalmopathy was separated by a 13 V-J model.

Germline CDR1 and CDR2: LNHDA and SQIVND (reference sequence). J was trimmed by 8 bases and V by 7 bases; bases with no gene match: 11. This CDR3 is built from 15 residues. This chain joins TRBV19 and TRBJ2-4; 10 bases match TRBD2. This TCR came from a young woman with Graves' ophthalmopathy. Sequencing used blood. CDR3 nucleotide sequence: TGTGCCAGTACCCTTGGGCTAGCGGGAGCATACATTCAGTACTTC. Its protein is CASTLGLAGAYIQYF.